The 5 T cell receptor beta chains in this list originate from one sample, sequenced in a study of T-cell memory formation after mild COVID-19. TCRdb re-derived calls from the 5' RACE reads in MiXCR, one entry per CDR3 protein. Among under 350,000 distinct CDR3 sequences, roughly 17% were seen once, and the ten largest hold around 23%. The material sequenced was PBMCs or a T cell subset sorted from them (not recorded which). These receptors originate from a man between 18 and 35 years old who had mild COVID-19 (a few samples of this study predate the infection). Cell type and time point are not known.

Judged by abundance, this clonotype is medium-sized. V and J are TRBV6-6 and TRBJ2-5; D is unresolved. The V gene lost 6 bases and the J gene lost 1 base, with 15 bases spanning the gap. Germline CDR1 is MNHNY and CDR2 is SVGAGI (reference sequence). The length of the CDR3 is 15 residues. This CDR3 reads CASRLKLTSQETQYF. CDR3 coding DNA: TGTGCCAGCAGACTTAAGTTGACGTCCCAAGAGACCCAGTACTTC.

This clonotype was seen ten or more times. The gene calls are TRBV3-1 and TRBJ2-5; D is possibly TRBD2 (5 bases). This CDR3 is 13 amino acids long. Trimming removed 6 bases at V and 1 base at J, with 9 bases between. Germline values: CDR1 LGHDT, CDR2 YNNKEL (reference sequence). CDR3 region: CASSPGLQETQYF. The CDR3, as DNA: TGTGCCAGCAGTCCCGGACTCCAAGAGACCCAGTACTTC.

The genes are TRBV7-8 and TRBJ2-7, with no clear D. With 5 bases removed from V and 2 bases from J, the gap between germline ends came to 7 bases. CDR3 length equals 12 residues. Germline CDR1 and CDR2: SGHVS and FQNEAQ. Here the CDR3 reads CASSPNPYEQYV. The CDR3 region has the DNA TGTGCCAGCAGCCCCAACCCCTACGAGCAGTACGTC.

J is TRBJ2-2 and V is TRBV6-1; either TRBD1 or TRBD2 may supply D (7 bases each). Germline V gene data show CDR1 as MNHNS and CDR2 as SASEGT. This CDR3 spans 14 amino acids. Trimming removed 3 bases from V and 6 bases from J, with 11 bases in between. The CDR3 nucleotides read TGTGCCAGCAGTGAGGGAGGGGGCGCCGGGGAGCTGTTTTTT. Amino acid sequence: CASSEGGGAGELFF.

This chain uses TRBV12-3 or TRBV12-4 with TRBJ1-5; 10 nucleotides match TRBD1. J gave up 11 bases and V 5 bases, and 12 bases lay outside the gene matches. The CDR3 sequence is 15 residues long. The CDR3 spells CASSGTETGGWAQHF. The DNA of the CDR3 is TGTGCCAGCAGTGGAACAGAGACAGGGGGCTGGGCCCAGCATTTT.